The 9 T cell receptor beta chains listed next were all sequenced from one sample in a study of T-cell reconstitution after alpha-beta-depleted transplantation in children. Using unique molecular identifiers, the investigators prepared the TCRbeta library. TCRdb independently ran MiXCR on the PCR reads; one entry per CDR3 protein. The repertoire has around 450,000 distinct CDR3 sequences, under 20% of them found once; the top ten carry approximately 29%. Sequencing used PBMCs, mostly from graft donor cells, obtained 360 days after TCRalphabeta/CD19-depleted stem cell transplant. The receptors were sampled from a boy younger than two who had a stem cell transplant for Wiskott-Aldrich syndrome, so the T cells may come from the graft donor.

In DNA, the CDR3 is TGCAGTGCTAGGGCGGGACTAGCTATCTACGAGCAGTACTTC. Translating gives CSARAGLAIYEQYF. This sequence joins TRBV20-1 and TRBJ2-7; 9 nucleotides align to TRBD2. The junction had 6 bases not matched to a gene; V was cut back by 3 bases and J by 3 bases. Germline assignment: CDR1 DFQATT and CDR2 SNEGSKA (reference sequence). This CDR3 contains 14 residues.

This clonotype was seen a handful of times. V gene TRBV20-1 combines with J gene TRBJ2-7; D may be TRBD1 (6 bases). Germline V gene lookup returns CDR1 DFQATT and CDR2 SNEGSKA (reference sequence). V was cut by 6 bases and J by 5 bases, with 20 bases left in between. The CDR3 is 14 residues long. Here the CDR3 DNA reads TGCAGTGCGAGTAGTTTGGGGGCAGGGGACGAGCAGTACTTC. This encodes CSASSLGAGDEQYF.

This clonotype was observed a few times. The chain employs TRBV15 and TRBJ2-1, with TRBD2 identical over 7 bases. Germline CDR1 reads LNHNV; CDR2 reads YYDKDF (reference sequence). The CDR3 length is 18 residues. J lost 4 bases, V lost 3 bases, and 15 bases had no gene match. CDR3 nucleotide sequence: TGTGCCACCAGCAGGGAGCGACTAGCTCGGCGAATTTACAATGAGCAGTTCTTC. Translation: CATSRERLARRIYNEQFF.

V usage is TRBV20-1 and J usage is TRBJ2-1; 9 nucleotides align to TRBD2. The CDR3 consists of 15 residues. CDR1 DFQATT and CDR2 SNEGSKA come from the germline V gene (reference sequence). V was pared by 4 bases and J by 6 bases, with 10 bases of the junction left unmatched. DNA of the CDR3: TGCAGTGCTACAAGTACCGGGACTAGCCCCAATGAGCAGTTCTTC. Translation: CSATSTGTSPNEQFF.

This clonotype showed up just a few times. The gene calls are TRBV24-1 and TRBJ2-5; 7 positions agree with TRBD1. The CDR3 has 16 residues. Germline V gene data show CDR1 as KGHDR and CDR2 as SFDVKD. Losses at the gene ends were 4 bases for V and 1 base for J; bases not matched to a gene: 8. CDR3 region: CATSDPTGTVQETQYF. CDR3 sequence (DNA): TGTGCCACCAGTGACCCTACTGGGACAGTCCAAGAGACCCAGTACTTC.

This clonotype was counted only a few times. The rearrangement uses TRBV4-3 and TRBJ2-4; 7 bases agree with TRBD2. Trimming took 1 base from V and 4 from J; bases not matched to a gene: 13. The CDR3 contains 18 residues. CDR1 is LGHNA, CDR2 YSLEER, per germline. The CDR3 loop is CASSQGLAASGDKNIQYF. CDR3 sequence (DNA): TGCGCCAGCAGCCAAGGGCTAGCGGCCTCAGGAGATAAAAACATTCAGTACTTC.

The V gene is TRBV7-2, the J gene TRBJ2-5, with unresolved D. The V and J ends lost 2 bases and 2 bases respectively, with 18 bases between them. Germline V gene lookup returns CDR1 SGHTA and CDR2 FQGNSA. The CDR3 sequence is 17 residues long. The CDR3: CASSLQKTYYKQETQYF. CDR3 nucleotides: TGTGCCAGCAGCTTACAAAAGACGTACTATAAACAAGAGACCCAGTACTTC.

The genes are TRBV5-1 and TRBJ2-2; the match to TRBD1 covers 8 bases. CDR1 and CDR2 (germline): SGHRS, YFSETQ. After removal of 4 bases from V and 0 bases from J, the junction contained 8 bases not matched to a gene. The CDR3 has 17 residues. The CDR3 DNA reads as TGCGCCAGCAGCCGCGACAGGGGTTCGGCGAACACCGGGGAGCTGTTTTTT. Protein sequence: CASSRDRGSANTGELFF.

This chain joins TRBV13 and TRBJ2-1; possibly TRBD2 for D (7 bases). Trimming took 5 bases from V and 15 from J, leaving 23 bases between them. Germline CDR1 PRHDT, CDR2 FYEKMQ (reference sequence). This CDR3 is 14 amino acids long. This chain's CDR3 is CASSRWAGEGGAFF. For the CDR3, the DNA is TGTGCCAGCAGCCGATGGGCAGGGGAGGGGGGGGCGTTCTTC.